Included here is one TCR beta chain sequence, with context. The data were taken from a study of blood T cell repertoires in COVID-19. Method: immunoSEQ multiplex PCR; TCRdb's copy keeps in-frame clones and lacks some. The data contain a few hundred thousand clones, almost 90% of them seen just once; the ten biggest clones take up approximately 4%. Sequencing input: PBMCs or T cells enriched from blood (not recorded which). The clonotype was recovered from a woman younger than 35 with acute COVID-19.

DNA of the CDR3: TGTGCCAGCAGCTCGGGTTTTAGCGGGAGTCTCTACGAGCAGTACTTC. Protein sequence: CASSSGFSGSLYEQYF. This sequence joins TRBV5-6 and TRBJ2-7; 9 bases are a match to TRBD2. The CDR3 covers 16 residues. Germline V gene lookup returns CDR1 SGHDT and CDR2 YYEEEE. V was pared by 3 bases and J by 3 bases, with 10 bases of the junction left unmatched. Complete variable domain (other parts from reference TRBV5-6 and TRBJ2-7): DAGVTQSPTHLIKTRGQQVTLRCSPKSGHDTVSWYQQALGQGPQFIFQYYEEEERQRGNFPDRFSGHQFPNYSSELNVNALLLGDSALYLCASSSGFSGSLYEQYFGPGTRLTVT.